Below are 30 T cell receptor beta chains sequenced from a single sample in a study of T cells after yellow fever vaccination. TCRdb passed the 5' RACE reads through MiXCR, listing each CDR3 protein once. The data show about 400,000 distinct CDR3 sequences, about 6.2% seen once. The specimen was PBMCs, collected 5 days after the yellow fever booster vaccination. Source of these receptors: a man between 25 and 39 years old who received the YFV17D yellow fever vaccine.

There are many counts of this clonotype. V is TRBV4-2 and J is TRBJ2-3; 7 bases are a match to TRBD2. The CDR3 covers 16 residues. Germline CDR1 and CDR2: LGHNA and YNFKEQ. The ends lost 3 bases at V and 4 bases at J; junction bases unmatched: 10. CDR3 amino acids: CASSHQTGGRADTQYF. In nucleotides, the CDR3 is TGTGCCAGCAGCCATCAAACGGGGGGTCGGGCAGATACGCAGTATTTT.

This clonotype was detected a few times. The rearrangement uses TRBV12-3 or TRBV12-4 and TRBJ1-3; 9 bases fit TRBD1. V dropped 9 bases and J dropped 8; count of bases not matched to a gene: 8. This CDR3 is built from 13 residues. The CDR3 DNA is TGTGCCAGTGACATGGGACAGGGAGACACCATATATTTT. Protein: CASDMGQGDTIYF.

This clonotype was recorded a few times. This sequence joins TRBV28 and TRBJ2-2; D might be TRBD2 (5 bases). CDR1 is MDHEN, CDR2 SYDVKM, per germline. The V and J ends lost 2 bases and 0 bases respectively, with 13 bases between them. There are 17 residues in the CDR3. CDR3 sequence reads: CASSLLGAGSNTGELFF. The CDR3 nucleotides are TGTGCCAGCAGTTTACTAGGCGCGGGTTCGAACACCGGGGAGCTGTTTTTT.

The chain uses TRBV10-2 and TRBJ2-1; D call uncertain. Germline CDR1 WSHSY, CDR2 SAAADI. Trimming cost V 2 bases and J 4 bases, with 12 bases left between them. This CDR3 is built from 15 residues. Written as DNA, the CDR3 is TGCGCCAGCAGTGAGGAAAGCTTCTCTTACAATGAGCAGTTCTTC. It translates to CASSEESFSYNEQFF.

This chain uses TRBV20-1 with TRBJ2-2; 10 bases map to TRBD1. Germline CDR1 reads DFQATT; CDR2 reads SNEGSKA (reference sequence). V shed 6 bases and J 4 bases; nucleotides not matched to a gene: 2. This CDR3 is 13 amino acids long. Written as DNA, the CDR3 is TGCAGTGCGCGGACAGGGGGCACCGGGGAGCTGTTTTTT. Its translation is CSARTGGTGELFF.

For the CDR3, the DNA is TGTGCCAGCAGCCAATCGACCCTGAGAACTGAAGCTTTCTTT. It yields the protein CASSQSTLRTEAFF. J is TRBJ1-1 and V is TRBV7-2, with D unclear. CDR3 length: 14 amino acids. Germline V CDR1 and CDR2: SGHTA, FQGNSA. The germline V and J ends were trimmed by 5 bases and 5 bases, with 15 bases remaining between them.

In its sample, this clonotype was seen many times. This chain joins TRBV20-1 and TRBJ1-6; D might be TRBD1 (6 bases). The CDR3 sequence is 14 residues long. In germline, CDR1 is DFQATT, CDR2 SNEGSKA (reference sequence). The V end was cut by 4 bases, the J end by 9 bases, with 16 bases between. In nucleotides, the CDR3 is TGCAGTGCTACAAGAGCGGGGGGCGTTTCACCCCTCCACTTT. It codes for CSATRAGGVSPLHF.

V usage is TRBV7-2 and J usage is TRBJ2-1; D might be TRBD2 (6 bases). The CDR3 has 16 amino acids. Germline V gene data show CDR1 as SGHTA and CDR2 as FQGNSA. Trimming stripped 1 base from V and 3 bases from J, with 13 bases between. The CDR3: CASSLVGGDLYNEQFF. CDR3 coding DNA: TGTGCCAGCAGCTTAGTGGGCGGGGACCTCTACAATGAGCAGTTCTTC.

There are a few counts of this clonotype. The rearrangement links TRBV5-1 to TRBJ1-1; tentatively, D is TRBD1 (5 bases). The V end lost 2 bases, the J end lost 2 bases, and 13 bases lay between the germline ends. The CDR3 has 15 amino acids. Germline CDR1 SGHRS, CDR2 YFSETQ. The CDR3 spells CASSLQDRTNTEAFF. The CDR3 region has the DNA TGCGCCAGCAGCTTACAGGACCGAACAAACACTGAAGCTTTCTTT.

This clonotype occurred a few times. The chain has TRBV12-3 or TRBV12-4 and TRBJ2-2; D is possibly TRBD1 (6 bases). The germline V and J ends were trimmed by 3 bases and 0 bases, with 11 bases remaining between them. The CDR3 extends over 16 amino acids. The CDR3 DNA sequence: TGTGCCAGCAGTTTTTTTTCAGGGGCGAACACCGGGGAGCTGTTTTTT. Translating it yields CASSFFSGANTGELFF.

This rearrangement joins TRBV19 to TRBJ2-3, with 11 nucleotides matching TRBD2. This CDR3 is built from 16 residues. After removal of 1 base from V and 2 bases from J, the junction contained 2 bases not matched to a gene. The germline gives CDR1 LNHDA, CDR2 SQIVND (reference sequence). CDR3 nucleotide sequence: TGTGCCAGTAGTATAGGTAGCGGGAGGGCCACAGATACGCAGTATTTT. This codes for CASSIGSGRATDTQYF.

V and J are TRBV20-1 and TRBJ2-7; 7 nucleotides line up with TRBD2. CDR3 size: 13 residues. Germline lookup yields CDR1 DFQATT and CDR2 SNEGSKA (reference sequence). J was trimmed by 6 bases and V by 6 bases; bases with no gene match: 11. CDR3 protein: CSAIRTRSGEQYF. In DNA form, the CDR3 reads TGCAGTGCCATTAGGACTAGGTCGGGCGAGCAGTACTTC.

This clonotype was recorded a few times. At one end, the junction sequence differs from germline, possibly due to a read error. This chain connects TRBV4-2 to TRBJ2-3; no clear D gene. Germline CDR1 LGHNA, CDR2 YNFKEQ. CDR3 size: 16 residues. The CDR3 region is CASSQDHGASTDTQYF. The CDR3 coding sequence is TGCGCCAGCAGCCAAGATCACGGTGCTAGCACAGATACGCAGTATTTT.

This clonotype was detected only a few times. The chain carries TRBV11-2 and TRBJ2-2; TRBD2 matches 13 bases. The V gene's germline CDR1 is SGHAT and CDR2 FQNNGV. The junction had 7 bases not matched to a gene; V was cut back by 4 bases and J by 2 bases. This CDR3 region has 18 residues. The CDR3, as DNA: TGTGCCAGCAGCTCCCCTCGGACTAGCGGGGGAAACACCGGGGAGCTGTTTTTT. The encoded protein is CASSSPRTSGGNTGELFF.

The chain carries TRBV20-1 and TRBJ2-7, with D hard to call. Per germline, CDR1 DFQATT and CDR2 SNEGSKA (reference sequence). Trimming shortened V by 5 bases and J by 2 bases, and 16 bases separated the two germline ends. The CDR3 sequence is 14 residues long. CDR3 nucleotides: TGCAGTGCTGGCGACTCATTGACGGCCTACGAGCAGTACTTC. This codes for CSAGDSLTAYEQYF.

J is TRBJ2-3 and V is TRBV21-1; the table's D call of TRBD2 was not tested on the DNA. TRBV21-1 is termed a pseudogene. This CDR3 spans 19 amino acids. The CDR3 DNA is TGTGCCAGCATAATGGGGCTAGCGGGAGAGGTTGAGAGCACAGATACGCAGTATTTT. Its protein is CASIMGLAGEVESTDTQYF.

This clonotype has a count of ten or more. The J gene is TRBJ2-1, the V gene TRBV5-5; tentative D call: TRBD2 (6 bases). Germline assignment: CDR1 SGHKS and CDR2 YYEKEE (reference sequence). The ends were cut back, 4 bases at V and 2 bases at J, with 13 bases in the middle. The length of the CDR3 is 15 residues. The CDR3 nucleotides read TGTGCCAGCAGCCCGACGGAGGGTACCTACAATGAGCAGTTCTTC. It translates to CASSPTEGTYNEQFF.

This clonotype was counted only a few times. The chain recombines TRBV4-2 with TRBJ1-4; D ambiguous. V lost 0 bases and J 14 bases, leaving 7 bases between the germline ends. The length of the CDR3 is 11 residues. The germline CDR1 and CDR2 sequences are LGHNA and YNFKEQ. The CDR3 sequence is CASSQEAILFF. The CDR3 nucleotides are TGTGCCAGCAGCCAAGAAGCAATTCTGTTTTTT.

This chain joins TRBV20-1 and TRBJ1-6; no clear D gene. V was trimmed by 3 bases and J by 7 bases, leaving 13 bases between them. CDR1 and CDR2 from the germline V gene are DFQATT and SNEGSKA (reference sequence). This CDR3 is built from 14 residues. CDR3 region: CSARFRTPNSPLHF. The CDR3 DNA reads as TGCAGTGCTAGGTTCCGGACCCCGAATTCACCCCTCCACTTT.

The chain uses TRBV23-1 and TRBJ2-3, with 8 bases matching TRBD2. TRBV23-1 is assigned to the ORF class and has an uncertain function. J gave up 7 bases and V 3 bases, and 12 bases lay outside the gene matches. The length of the CDR3 is 16 residues. The CDR3 nucleotides are TGCGCCAGCAGTCACGAGTGGGCTAGCGGGTACTATACGCAGTATTTT. Its protein product is CASSHEWASGYYTQYF.

J is TRBJ2-7 and V is TRBV6-2 or TRBV6-3; no clear D gene. The CDR3 is 12 amino acids. Germline V gives CDR1 MNHEY, CDR2 SVGEGT. V was cut by 6 bases and J by 2 bases, with 8 bases left in between. The CDR3, as DNA: TGTGCCAGCAGCACCGAGGCCTACGAGCAGTACTTC. Translated, it gives CASSTEAYEQYF.

This clonotype came up many times. This chain uses TRBV5-6 with TRBJ2-7; weak D call: TRBD1 (5 bases). The V and J ends lost 0 bases and 6 bases respectively, with 13 bases between them. There are 14 residues in the CDR3. Per germline, CDR1 SGHDT and CDR2 YYEEEE. CDR3 sequence reads: CASSLVQGLGEQYF. CDR3 in DNA: TGTGCCAGCAGCTTGGTTCAGGGTTTGGGCGAGCAGTACTTC.

This clonotype was counted many times. The chain uses TRBV6-6 and TRBJ1-1; the D gene is possibly TRBD1 (5 bases). Germline assignment: CDR1 MNHNY and CDR2 SVGAGI (reference sequence). The CDR3 runs to 12 residues. Between the trimmed V and J ends, which lost 7 bases and 5 bases, there was a span of 11 bases. Written as DNA, the CDR3 is TGTGCCAGCACCGGACAAGGGACTGAAGCTTTCTTT. Its translation: CASTGQGTEAFF.

The chain has TRBV5-1 and TRBJ2-1; 15 bases are a match to TRBD2. This CDR3 has 17 residues. The germline CDR1 and CDR2 sequences are SGHRS and YFSETQ. V shed 4 bases, J shed 4 bases, and the junction held 6 bases outside the gene matches. CDR3 amino acids: CASSQWGTSGGYNEQFF. In nucleotides, the CDR3 is TGCGCCAGCAGCCAATGGGGGACTAGCGGGGGGTACAATGAGCAGTTCTTC. Full variable domain (remainder filled in from reference TRBV5-1 and TRBJ2-1): KAGVTQTPRYLIKTRGQQVTLSCSPISGHRSVSWYQQTPGQGLQFLFEYFSETQRNKGNFPGRFSGRQFSNSRSEMNVSTLELGDSALYLCASSQWGTSGGYNEQFFGPGTRLTVL.

This clonotype was detected ten times or more. The chain links TRBV30 to TRBJ2-3, with D hard to call. The CDR3 runs to 14 residues. The germline V gene encodes CDR1 GTSNPN and CDR2 SVGIG (reference sequence). Trimming shortened V by 0 bases and J by 6 bases, and 13 bases separated the two germline ends. The CDR3 loop is CAWSVLRARDTQYF. CDR3 sequence (DNA): TGTGCCTGGAGTGTACTTCGGGCACGGGATACGCAGTATTTT.

This clonotype was seen a handful of times. This sequence joins TRBV5-1 and TRBJ2-3; TRBD2 might be the D (6 bases). Germline CDR1 reads SGHRS; CDR2 reads YFSETQ. The CDR3 spans 16 residues. V lost 4 bases and J lost 0, with 15 bases in between. The CDR3 DNA reads as TGCGCCAGCAGCCTTCCTTTAGCGGCTAGCACAGATACGCAGTATTTT. As protein: CASSLPLAASTDTQYF.

In its sample, this clonotype was seen a few times. The chain combines TRBV5-1 with TRBJ1-4; unclear D gene. The CDR3 sequence is 16 residues long. Germline loops: CDR1 SGHRS, CDR2 YFSETQ. Trimming took off 4 bases at V and 1 base at J, with 14 bases between the two ends. The DNA of the CDR3 is TGCGCCAGCAGCCCACATTCTTTCCGAACTAATGAAAAACTGTTTTTT. Translated, it gives CASSPHSFRTNEKLFF.

This chain uses TRBV7-2 with TRBJ1-6, with TRBD1 as a possible D gene (5 bases). CDR1 is SGHTA and CDR2 is FQGNSA in the germline V gene. V lost 3 bases and J 8 bases, leaving 11 bases between the germline ends. The CDR3 totals 14 residues. CDR3 protein: CASSFRGNYSPLHF. DNA for the CDR3: TGTGCCAGCAGCTTTCGGGGGAACTATTCACCCCTCCACTTT.

The gene calls are TRBV15 and TRBJ2-3; maybe TRBD1 (6 bases). The CDR3 extends over 20 amino acids. CDR1 LNHNV and CDR2 YYDKDF come from the germline V gene (reference sequence). V was shortened by 4 bases and J by 0 bases, with 26 bases between the two germline ends. The CDR3 DNA reads TGTGCCACCAGCATATCTGGGACACCCAAGGCGACAACTAGCACAGATACGCAGTATTTT. It yields the protein CATSISGTPKATTSTDTQYF.

The chain is built from TRBV30 and TRBJ2-7; D tentatively reads TRBD1 or TRBD2 (6 bases each). The CDR3 length is 16 residues. Germline V gives CDR1 GTSNPN, CDR2 SVGIG (reference sequence). Trimming stripped 1 base from V and 0 bases from J, with 16 bases between. The CDR3 sequence is CAWSDWGAPSSYEQYF. The CDR3 bases are TGTGCCTGGAGTGATTGGGGGGCCCCAAGCTCCTACGAGCAGTACTTC. Variable domain in full (rest from reference TRBV30 and TRBJ2-7): SQTIHQWPATLVQPVGSPLSLECTVEGTSNPNLYWYRQAAGRGLQLLFYSVGIGQISSEVPQNLSASRPQDRQFILSSKKLLLSDSGFYLCAWSDWGAPSSYEQYFGPGTRLTVT.